This T cell receptor (beta chain) is from a study of cytomegalovirus exposure and HLA in healthy donors (dated by TCRdb to 2015 to 2018). About the investigation overall: In an earlier analysis of about 560 of the donors, approximately 300 Gb of sequence data and approximately 100 million unique TCR beta sequences from 150 million to 200 million T cells were reported. An early release covering roughly 580 HLA-typed donors comprised approximately 290 gigabases of sequencing data and some 79 million unique TCR sequences. Of the roughly 410 genotyped donors, 65% to 90% were placed in the genetic ancestry cluster associated with self-reported Caucasian donors. The study was designed to test whether signatures of past pathogen exposure could be identified by cataloging public T cell receptors. The study profiled the T cell repertoires of 666 subjects by immunosequencing and related them to cytomegalovirus serostatus. Besides the first cohort of approximately 710 subjects, a separate validation cohort made up of 95 to 150 different subjects was used. The study combined high-throughput TCR immunosequencing, statistical association of individual TCRs with disease status, and machine learning to predict cytomegalovirus infection status. In a later analysis, previously published TCR beta repertoires from 666 donors were re-analyzed and high-resolution HLA genotyping was added so that TCR occurrence patterns could be studied. Rather than using new phenotypic data, the later analysis identified candidate immune exposures from TCR beta sequences and from how often those sequences occurred across donors. An earlier analysis of fewer than 750 of the donors used high-throughput TCR beta sequencing to judge whether each TCR beta V gene segment behaved as functional or pseudogenic. Donor age, sex, ethnicity and CMV serostatus were collected together with the repertoire data. In a later genetic analysis, genome-wide SNP genotypes for about 55% of the roughly 670 donors were used, and that subset was treated as a discovery cohort. All discovery cohort repertoires had been generated using a single sequencing platform. HLA typing included class I and class II loci at four-digit resolution. The number of typed donors differed by locus: about 620-640 for A, B, C, DRB1 and DQB1; 500 to 550 for DQA1; approximately 600 for DPA1; and around 470 for DPB1. Roughly five DR-DQ haplotypes were handled as single units for association and clustering, since linkage in the cohort was strong. Among about 390 genotyped donors of the cohort, an average of approximately 240,000 unique TCR beta nucleotide sequences were sequenced per donor, roughly a sixth of them non-productive. Results the study describes overall, beyond this receptor: In a later analysis, 16,951 TCR beta sequences were associated with specific HLA alleles at a false discovery rate of 0.05. The study listed 164 TCR beta chains as associated with cytomegalovirus. An association between a missense DCLRE1C variant and V-gene and J-gene trimming of TCR beta chains was found in a later genetic analysis and replicated in an independent cohort. Cytomegalovirus status was reported to be diagnosed by the classifier with high specificity and sensitivity in both the original and validation cohorts. According to the authors, the approach could potentially be generalized to other disease states and immunological phenotypes. The earlier analysis of 450 to 700 of the donors excluded roughly 17 rarely observed V segments, including chromosome 9 orphons, because counts were too low. Some IMGT-functional V segments, including TRBV6-2 and TRBV6-3, could not be distinguished by the 87-base-pair reads and were therefore excluded. An earlier analysis of approximately 500 of the donors showed that most TCR beta V segments appeared in productive rearrangements either about 87% or about 30% of the time, which broadly matched IMGT annotations. While some public TCRs were present in many individuals, most TCR sequences turned up only very rarely across donors. According to a later analysis, TCR association rates differed among HLA loci, with DRB1 alleles showing the most associated TCRs and HLA-C alleles showing the fewest. Immune exposure information for the cohort was limited to CMV serostatus. Correlated functional status among segregating V segments might be attributable to linkage disequilibrium, but an unknown experimental factor could not be ruled out. The cohort was sequenced for TCR beta chains only, and without alpha or paired-chain data the features that could be detected were limited. In a later analysis, most CMV-associated TCR beta chains were found to appear HLA-restricted, with HLA associations seemingly driven largely by CMV exposure. In a later analysis, HLA-associated TCR beta chains showed more clonal expansion and lower generation probabilities than non-associated chains that were equally common. Three of the identified cytomegalovirus-associated TCR beta chains were confirmed in vitro to be specific for cytomegalovirus antigens. Because some donors lacked HLA typing at each locus, the association tests relied only on the typed subset. Several of the top co-occurrence clusters appeared to be linked to parvovirus B19, influenza, CMV and Epstein-Barr virus, according to a later analysis. A later genetic analysis reported fewer N-insertions in productive TCRs among donors in an Asian-associated ancestry cluster than the roughly 700-donor mean. The sequencing pipeline was judged likely to have produced a cluster of highly shared sequence variants as a technical artifact. The presence/absence analyses assumed that sequencing depth was roughly uniform across donors, and that assumption may not be true. Assigning TCR associations to individual alleles was difficult when HLA alleles, especially DR and DQ, strongly co-occurred. A further reported finding was that TCR beta sequences accurately predicted the HLA-A and HLA-B alleles for most subjects in the first cohort.

Note on this clone: Its antigen remains unidentified. Base quality data are lacking; no much larger clone is found one base away.

The library was prepared using the immunoSEQ multiplex PCR assay. The multiplex PCR relied on a mix of 60 forward primers for TCR Vbeta segments and 13 reverse primers for TCR Jbeta segments. A multiplex PCR assay on genomic DNA amplified the CDR3 region of rearranged TCR beta genes. On the Illumina HiSeq System, the amplified TCR beta libraries were sequenced as 87-base-pair reads. The paper's processing steps were these. In a later analysis, 70 million to 95 million unique TCR beta chains were counted across the roughly 700 repertoires, and approximately 11 million of these chains were shared by at least two donors. Raw reads were error-corrected and collapsed into unique sequences with a nearest-neighbor algorithm that merged closely related sequences to remove PCR and sequencing errors. V, D and J gene segments were assigned by aligning CDR3 sequences to IMGT reference sequences. Each retained sequence needed at least a six-nucleotide match to both a V gene segment and a J gene segment. A rearrangement was called productive if the CDR3 had no stop codons and remained in frame with V and J, and every other rearrangement was called non-productive. Following IMGT convention, CDR3 was defined as the stretch from the second conserved V-encoded cysteine up to the conserved J-encoded phenylalanine. The earlier analysis of about 500 of the donors excluded sequences that lacked an unambiguous match to a single V gene segment. An earlier analysis of several hundred of the donors called V segments functional above 56.7% productive rearrangements and segregating when the between-donor standard deviation exceeded 5%. To diagnose cytomegalovirus status from the catalog of TCR beta chain sequences, a statistical classification framework was built. In a later analysis, TCR nucleotide sequences were compared against IMGT/GENE-DB human TR gene sequences so that V and J genes could be assigned. A later analysis assigned CDR3 sequences and most-parsimonious VDJ recombination scenarios with the TCRdist pipeline. In a later analysis, each TCR beta chain was defined by its CDR3 amino acid sequence together with its V-gene family, and reads without a unique V-gene family were excluded. A later analysis removed 550 to 650 highly shared, low-generation-probability nucleotide sequences to deal with suspected cross-contamination and a sequencing artifact. In a later analysis, a clonal expansion index was calculated for each public chain from normalized within-repertoire ranks of inferred template counts. In a later analysis, generation probabilities were computed with a VDJ recombination model fitted to out-of-frame rearrangements, and the resulting probabilities were checked against IGoR. In a later analysis, TCR-TCR, TCR-HLA and TCR-CMV co-occurrence was scored with hypergeometric tests, and a repertoire-size bias correction was applied to TCR pairs. A later analysis estimated false discovery rates by permuting HLA or CMV assignments 20 times. In a later analysis, co-occurring TCRs were grouped using DBSCAN, and TCRdist sequence similarity was added for clustering within HLA-allele-positive subsets. Co-occurrence clustering excluded repertoires with fewer than 30,000 or more than 120,000 public chains, plus five with anomalous nucleotide sharing. TCRdb limited this immuneACCESS table to in-frame rearrangements with V and J called. A share of clones is missing; checked studies link under half to unresolved V genes, and the rest is unexplained. V and J calls and clone size are given by that table; D and trimming were obtained from the DNA. The sample includes 150,000 to 200,000 clones, with roughly 77% observed a single time. 1.6% of the sample is taken by the ten largest.

The cohort consisted of approximately 670 healthy bone marrow donors. All cohort members were sampled while nominally healthy, although unrecorded immune exposures were likely present. The donor tested CMV seronegative and was one of the 352 seronegative cohort members. Every donor gave a peripheral blood sample, and the peripheral blood mononuclear cells from that sample were used for TCR beta sequencing. Genomic DNA was extracted from the blood cell samples with the Qiagen DNeasy Blood Extraction Kit. Including the terminal cysteine and phenylalanine, the CDR3 comprises 19 residues. The kept DNA is CDR3 alone, 57 bases in frame from the first base. V lost 3 bases and J lost 0 bases; the stretch between them is 24 bases long. Taken from the germline V gene (reference sequence), the CDR1 and CDR2 loops are LNHDA and SQIVND.

This TCR was recovered from a woman between 50 and 59 years old in good health and CMV-seronegative. The chain was built from TRBV19 and TRBJ2-7; a weak D assignment points to TRBD2 (6 bases agree). The source material was PBMCs. The encoded CDR3 is CASSIRLGKDYGGSYEQYF. The bases are TGTGCCAGTAGTATTCGGTTGGGCAAGGACTACGGCGGCTCCTACGAGCAGTACTTC.